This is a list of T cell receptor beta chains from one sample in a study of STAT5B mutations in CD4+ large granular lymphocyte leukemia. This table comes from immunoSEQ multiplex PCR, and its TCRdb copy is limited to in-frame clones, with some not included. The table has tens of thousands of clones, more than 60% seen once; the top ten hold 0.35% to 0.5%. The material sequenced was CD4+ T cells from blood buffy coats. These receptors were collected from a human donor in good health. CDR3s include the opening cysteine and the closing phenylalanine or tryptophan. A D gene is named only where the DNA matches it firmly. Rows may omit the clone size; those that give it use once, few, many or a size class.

TGTGCCAGCGGCCAGACTAGCGGGGGAGCCCAGTACTTC | CASGQTSGGAQYF | . | TRBJ2-5 | TRBD2 | TRBV28
TGTGCCAGCAGCCGCCCCCTGGGGTCCTACAATGAGCAGTTCTTC | CASSRPLGSYNEQFF | . | TRBJ2-1 | . | TRBV28
TGTGCCAGTAGTATTCAGGGGGCTTACTATGGCTACACCTTC | CASSIQGAYYGYTF | once | TRBJ1-2 | TRBD1 | TRBV19
TGTGCCAGCAGTCCCGGGCCGACAGGGGTTAACTATGGCTACACCTTC | CASSPGPTGVNYGYTF | . | TRBJ1-2 | TRBD1 | TRBV7-6
TGCGCCAGCAGCCAAGAGGTTATGGGGTCGGCGGCCTACGAGCAGTACTTC | CASSQEVMGSAAYEQYF | few | TRBJ2-7 | . | TRBV4-3
TGTGCCAGCAGCGTGTCCGGCCAACGGCGCCGCGAGCAGTACTTC | CASSVSGQRRREQYF | . | TRBJ2-7 | . | TRBV7-9
TGTGCCAGTAACCTTCGTAGGGAATCTGAAGCTTTCTTT | CASNLRRESEAFF | . | TRBJ1-1 | . | TRBV19
TGCGCCAGCAGCTTGGGGGGGGGAGTGCAGACCCAGTACTTC | CASSLGGGVQTQYF | . | TRBJ2-5 | TRBD2 | TRBV5-1
TGTGCCAGTAGTCCGCACGCAACTAATGAAAAACTGTTTTTT | CASSPHATNEKLFF | few | TRBJ1-4 | . | TRBV19
TGTGCCGCCCAGGCGGGGACAAAGAACACTGAAGCTTTCTTT | CAAQAGTKNTEAFF | . | TRBJ1-1 | . | TRBV10-3
TGTGCCAGCAGCTACAGGCGTAGCACAGATACGCAGTATTTT | CASSYRRSTDTQYF | . | TRBJ2-3 | . | TRBV11-3
TGCGCCAGCAGCTACGGGACAGGGGAAGTCCTGACTTTC | CASSYGTGEVLTF | . | TRBJ2-6 | TRBD1 | TRBV5-1
TGTGCCAGCAGCGCCGGACTAGCGGGAGGGCTCACAGATACGCAGTATTTT | CASSAGLAGGLTDTQYF | . | TRBJ2-3 | TRBD2 | TRBV7-3
TGTGCCTGGAGTGACGGACAGCTTCAGCCCCAGCATTTT | CAWSDGQLQPQHF | few | TRBJ1-5 | . | TRBV30
TGTGCCAGCAGCTTGGAAACTAGCTACGAGCAGTACTTC | CASSLETSYEQYF | once | TRBJ2-7 | . | TRBV5-5
TGCGCCAGCAGCCAAACCTGGACCAGGGGCACTCAGCCCCAGCATTTT | CASSQTWTRGTQPQHF | few | TRBJ1-5 | . | TRBV4-1
TGTGCCAGCAAAGCCGGGGGACAGGCCTTTGGTTACGAGCAGTACTTC | CASKAGGQAFGYEQYF | . | TRBJ2-7 | TRBD1 | TRBV2
TGTGCCAGCAGCTTAGGGGGCGGGGAGACCCAGTACTTC | CASSLGGGETQYF | . | TRBJ2-5 | . | TRBV7-2
TGTGCCAGCAGCCCGACACGGAACACCATATATTTT | CASSPTRNTIYF | few | TRBJ1-3 | . | TRBV14
TGTGCCAGCAGCTCGACTAGCGGGGGGGCTAACACCGGGGAGCTGTTTTTT | CASSSTSGGANTGELFF | . | TRBJ2-2 | TRBD2 | TRBV7-3
TGTGCCAGCAGCTTAGCGCGGACAGTTAATTCACCCCTCCACTTT | CASSLARTVNSPLHF | . | TRBJ1-6 | . | TRBV7-2
TGCGCCAGCAGCCGCCAAGTCCAGAGCTCCTACAATGAGCAGTTCTTC | CASSRQVQSSYNEQFF | few | TRBJ2-1 | . | TRBV4-1
TGTGCCAGCAGCTTAGTGGCTAGCGGGAGAGAGACCCAGTACTTC | CASSLVASGRETQYF | . | TRBJ2-5 | TRBD2 | TRBV7-2
TGCGCCAGCAGTCAGCTCCGGGACAGGTCGTTCAATCAGCCCCAGCATTTT | CASSQLRDRSFNQPQHF | few | TRBJ1-5 | TRBD1 | TRBV23-1
TGCGCCAGCAGCCCAGGCCGGACAGCGTACCAAGAGACCCAGTACTTC | CASSPGRTAYQETQYF | . | TRBJ2-5 | . | TRBV5-1
TGTGCCAGCAGCTCAAGACTGAACCAAGAGACCCAGTACTTC | CASSSRLNQETQYF | . | TRBJ2-5 | . | TRBV11-3
TGCGCCAGCAGCTGGGGGAGTAGAGCTTTCTTT | CASSWGSRAFF | . | TRBJ1-1 | . | TRBV5-1
TGTGCCAGCAGCCTAAATGTCGGGACCCAGTACTTC | CASSLNVGTQYF | . | TRBJ2-5 | . | TRBV7-2
TGTGCCAGCTCACCACCGATGGTTGCGGGGCGGACTGAAGCTTTCTTT | CASSPPMVAGRTEAFF | . | TRBJ1-1 | . | TRBV18
TGTGCCAGCAGTTACTCGAGGAGTTTTAACTATGGCTACACCTTC | CASSYSRSFNYGYTF | . | TRBJ1-2 | . | TRBV6-5
TGTGCCAGCATTCAAGGAGGGGCGGGGGAGCAGTACTTC | CASIQGGAGEQYF | . | TRBJ2-7 | . | TRBV7-8
TGTGCCAGTACCGGGACGGCTGGAAACACCATATATTTT | CASTGTAGNTIYF | . | TRBJ1-3 | . | TRBV7-2
TGCGCCAGCAGCCTGGACGGGCGGAACTATGGCTACACCTTC | CASSLDGRNYGYTF | . | TRBJ1-2 | . | TRBV5-1
TGTGCCTGGAGTGTAGAGGGGTACGAGCAGTACTTC | CAWSVEGYEQYF | . | TRBJ2-7 | . | TRBV30
TGTGCCAGCAGTTCCCACAGGGATTATAGCAATCAGCCCCAGCATTTT | CASSSHRDYSNQPQHF | . | TRBJ1-5 | . | TRBV6-6
TGTGCCAGCAGCCTTTCCGGGGGGGCCTACGAGCAGTACTTC | CASSLSGGAYEQYF | . | TRBJ2-7 | TRBD2 | TRBV6-5
TGTGCCAGCAGTAATAGCGGGGGGGCCGCTTTAACCGGGGAGCTGTTTTTT | CASSNSGGAALTGELFF | . | TRBJ2-2 | TRBD2 | TRBV7-3
TGCGCCAGCAGCACCCTAGCGGGGGGTGTCCAAGAGACCCAGTACTTC | CASSTLAGGVQETQYF | once | TRBJ2-5 | TRBD2 | TRBV5-1
TGTGCCAGCAGCTCCCTCACCGCCTGGTTTAGCGGGGGGGCGTGGCAGTTCTTC | CASSSLTAWFSGGAWQFF | . | TRBJ2-1 | TRBD2 | TRBV7-2
TGCAGCGTTGGCCAGGACTACGAGCAGTACTTC | CSVGQDYEQYF | . | TRBJ2-7 | . | TRBV29-1
TGTGCCAGCAGCCCTGACAGGGACTATGGCTACACCTTC | CASSPDRDYGYTF | . | TRBJ1-2 | TRBD1 | TRBV7-2
TGTGCCAGCAGCTTAGGGACCCCGGGTCTAGCTAATGAAAAACTGTTTTTT | CASSLGTPGLANEKLFF | . | TRBJ1-4 | . | TRBV11-2
TGCGCCAGCAGCAGGGGCCCGGACGGGGAGCTGTTTTTT | CASSRGPDGELFF | few | TRBJ2-2 | . | TRBV5-1
TGTGCCAGCAGCTCGATGGCGCACACTGAAGCCTTCTTT | CASSSMAHTEAFF | . | TRBJ1-1 | . | TRBV7-3